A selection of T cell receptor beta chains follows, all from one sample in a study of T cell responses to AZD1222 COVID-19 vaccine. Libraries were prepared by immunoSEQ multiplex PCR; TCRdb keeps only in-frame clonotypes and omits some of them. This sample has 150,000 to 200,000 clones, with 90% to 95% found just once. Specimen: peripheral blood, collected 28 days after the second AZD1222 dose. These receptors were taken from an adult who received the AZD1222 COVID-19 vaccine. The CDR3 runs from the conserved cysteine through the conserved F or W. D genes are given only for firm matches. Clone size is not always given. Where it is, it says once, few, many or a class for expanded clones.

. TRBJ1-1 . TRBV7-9 CASSLTGNTEAFF TGTGCCAGCAGCTTAACAGGGAACACTGAAGCTTTCTTT
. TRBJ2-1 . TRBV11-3 CASSPGHNEQFF TGTGCCAGCAGTCCGGGGCACAATGAGCAGTTCTTC
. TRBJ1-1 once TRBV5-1 CASSLAWTISPTEAFF TGCGCCAGCAGCTTGGCATGGACTATATCCCCCACTGAAGCTTTCTTT
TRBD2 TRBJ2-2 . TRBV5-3 CARSETSGRANGELFF TGTGCCAGAAGCGAGACTAGCGGGAGGGCCAACGGGGAGCTGTTTTTT
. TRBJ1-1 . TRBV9 CASSVGASRNTEAFF TGTGCCAGCAGCGTCGGCGCTTCAAGGAACACTGAAGCTTTCTTT
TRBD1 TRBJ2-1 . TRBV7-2 CASSLSGTVGGEQFF TGTGCCAGCAGCCTGTCCGGGACAGTTGGGGGTGAGCAGTTCTTC
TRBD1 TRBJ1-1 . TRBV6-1 CASSENWDRNTEAFF TGTGCCAGCAGTGAAAACTGGGACAGGAACACCGAAGCTTTCTTT
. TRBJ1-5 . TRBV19 CASSEGGLVSYQPQHF TGTGCCAGTAGTGAGGGGGGCTTGGTCTCCTATCAGCCCCAGCATTTT
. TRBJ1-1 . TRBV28 CASSSLLGRLNTEAFF TGTGCCAGCAGCTCCCTCCTCGGACGGCTGAACACTGAAGCTTTCTTT
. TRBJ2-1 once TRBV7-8 CASRHYGVEQFF TGTGCCAGCAGGCATTACGGGGTTGAGCAGTTCTTC
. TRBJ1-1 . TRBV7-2 CASSLLNTEAFF TGTGCCAGCAGCTTGCTGAACACTGAAGCTTTCTTT